A single sample is the source of the 17 T cell receptor beta chains below, sequenced in a study of shared clonotypes between healthy human individuals. Assay used: immunoSEQ multiplex PCR; TCRdb lists only in-frame clones, some missing. The sample consists of roughly 2,300,000 clones, around 93% of them appearing once. Sequenced input: naive CD4+ T cells from PBMCs. Subset reported: CD45RA+ positively selected. The receptors were sampled from a man between 18 and 35 years old in good health. Some clones in this sample may be carry-over from other donors' samples.

The V gene is TRBV5-1, the J gene TRBJ2-1; D may be TRBD2 (6 bases). Germline assignment: CDR1 SGHRS and CDR2 YFSETQ. V dropped 5 bases and J dropped 4 bases, with 19 bases sitting between them. The CDR3 length is 16 residues. CDR3 amino acids: CASSSSAGRGYNEQFF. CDR3 coding DNA: TGCGCCAGCAGTTCTTCCGCGGGACGGGGTTACAATGAGCAGTTCTTC.

The V call is TRBV28, the J call TRBJ2-3; no definite D call. Trimming shortened V by 7 bases and J by 2 bases, and 10 bases separated the two germline ends. The CDR3 consists of 13 residues. Germline V gene lookup returns CDR1 MDHEN and CDR2 SYDVKM. The CDR3, as DNA: TGTGCCAGCAACGAGGCTGCCACAGATACGCAGTATTTT. This gives the protein CASNEAATDTQYF.

In regard to this clone: Other DNA sequences in the sample encode the same CDR3. This chain connects TRBV7-2 to TRBJ1-3, with a possible D match to TRBD1 (5 bases). V shed 4 bases and J shed 1 base, with 8 bases lying between them. The CDR3 contains 14 residues. Germline V lookup: CDR1 SGHTA, CDR2 FQGNSA. This chain's CDR3 is CASSSGTSGNTIYF. CDR3 nucleotide sequence: TGTGCCAGCAGCTCCGGGACGTCTGGAAACACCATATATTTT.

The chain employs TRBV19 and TRBJ2-3, with 8 bases lining up with TRBD2. This CDR3 is 13 amino acids long. The V gene's germline CDR1 is LNHDA and CDR2 SQIVND (reference sequence). With 6 bases clipped from V and 1 base from J, the junction kept 0 bases outside the gene matches. The DNA for the CDR3 is TGTGCCAGTAGCGGGAGGGGCACAGATACGCAGTATTTT. Protein product: CASSGRGTDTQYF.

The rearrangement joins TRBV30 to TRBJ1-2; 9 bases are a match to TRBD1. The trim removed 4 bases at V and 7 bases at J, leaving 10 bases unmatched. Germline CDR1 is GTSNPN and CDR2 is SVGIG (reference sequence). This CDR3 has 14 residues. The CDR3 here is CAWTIGTGIGGYTF. CDR3 DNA: TGTGCCTGGACCATCGGGACAGGGATTGGTGGCTACACCTTC.

The chain uses TRBV6-1 and TRBJ1-3, with a possible D match to TRBD1 (5 bases). The germline V gene has CDR1 MNHNS and CDR2 SASEGT. CDR3 length: 14 residues. The ends were cut back, 8 bases at V and 3 bases at J, with 14 bases in the middle. The CDR3 nucleotides are TGTGCCAGCTGCCCGAGGGGCGTTGGAAACACCATATATTTT. Translated, it gives CASCPRGVGNTIYF.

V gene TRBV28 combines with J gene TRBJ1-6; D is ambiguous. V was cut by 4 bases and J by 7 bases, with 8 bases left in between. The CDR3 loop spans 13 amino acids. Germline V lookup: CDR1 MDHEN, CDR2 SYDVKM. The CDR3 protein is CASSSHPNSPLHF. DNA for the CDR3: TGTGCCAGCAGTTCCCATCCGAATTCACCCCTCCACTTT.

A word on this clone: This specimen includes other DNA sequences encoding the same CDR3. The DNA of the CDR3 is TGCGCCAGCAGCCCCGGGAGGAATGAGCAGTTCTTC. Translated: CASSPGRNEQFF. The rearrangement links TRBV5-1 to TRBJ2-1; 7 nucleotides line up with TRBD2. The CDR3 totals 12 residues. The ends lost 4 bases at V and 7 bases at J; junction bases unmatched: 2. In germline, CDR1 is SGHRS, CDR2 YFSETQ.

The chain recombines TRBV18 with TRBJ1-1; D ambiguous. Germline CDR1 is KGHSH and CDR2 is LQKENI. V was trimmed by 3 bases and J by 1 base, leaving 9 bases between them. This CDR3 is built from 14 residues. CDR3 DNA sequence: TGTGCCAGCTCACCGAATCTAGGGAACACTGAAGCTTTCTTT. Translated, it gives CASSPNLGNTEAFF.

This sequence joins TRBV21-1 and TRBJ2-7; the table calls TRBD1, which could not be checked here. TRBV21-1 is listed as a pseudogene. This CDR3 is built from 16 residues. As DNA, the CDR3 is TGTGCCAGCAGCAAAGTTCAGGCCAGTGAATCCTACGAGCAGTACTTC. It translates to CASSKVQASESYEQYF.

CDR3 sequence (DNA): TGTGCCAGCAGAGGGTTAAGCGGGAGGACCTACAATGAGCAGTTCTTC. Protein sequence: CASRGLSGRTYNEQFF. The chain is built from TRBV2 and TRBJ2-1; TRBD2 agrees at 9 bases. There are 16 residues in the CDR3. The germline gives CDR1 SNHLY, CDR2 FYNNEI. The V and J ends lost 6 bases and 2 bases, in that order; junction bases with no gene match: 8. Looking up the rest from reference TRBV2 and TRBJ2-1 gives the full variable domain: EPEVTQTPSHQVTQMGQEVILRCVPISNHLYFYWYRQILGQKVEFLVSFYNNEISEKSEIFDDQFSVERPDGSNFTLKIRSTKLEDSAMYFCASRGLSGRTYNEQFFGPGTRLTVL.

To note about this clone: Other DNA variants within this sample encode the same CDR3. V usage is TRBV5-1 and J usage is TRBJ2-7; D remains ambiguous. Deletions cut 0 bases from V and 0 bases from J, with 7 bases between. Germline-derived CDR1 and CDR2 are SGHRS and YFSETQ. This CDR3 has 14 amino acids. The CDR3 protein is CASSLDGLSYEQYF. DNA of the CDR3: TGCGCCAGCAGCTTGGACGGGCTCTCCTACGAGCAGTACTTC.

The chain recombines TRBV2 with TRBJ1-2; D unresolved. V was cut by 4 bases and J by 1 base, with 10 bases left in between. Looked up from germline, CDR1 is SNHLY and CDR2 is FYNNEI. The CDR3 loop spans 14 amino acids. The CDR3 is CASSVEGLNYGYTF. CDR3 nucleotide sequence: TGTGCCAGCAGTGTTGAAGGGCTTAACTATGGCTACACCTTC.

V gene TRBV11-2 combines with J gene TRBJ2-3; TRBD2 matches at 14 bases. The CDR3 runs 17 residues. The germline CDR1 and CDR2 sequences are SGHAT and FQNNGV. The V gene end was trimmed by 5 bases and the J gene end by 1 base; junction bases not matched to a gene: 5. The CDR3 region has the DNA TGTGCCAGCAGCCTTGGGACTAGCGGGAGTGGCACAGATACGCAGTATTTT. Its protein is CASSLGTSGSGTDTQYF.

The rearrangement joins TRBV4-2 to TRBJ2-1; TRBD2 matches 9 bases. Germline V gives CDR1 LGHNA, CDR2 YNFKEQ. The CDR3 is 16 amino acids. J lost 9 bases, V lost 2 bases, and 11 bases had no gene match. CDR3 protein: CASSQLSGRFSAEQFF. The CDR3 nucleotides are TGTGCCAGCAGCCAACTTAGCGGGAGATTTAGTGCTGAGCAGTTCTTC.

The gene calls are TRBV19 and TRBJ2-7, with 8 bases lining up with TRBD1. Germline CDR1 and CDR2: LNHDA and SQIVND (reference sequence). V gave up 3 bases and J gave up 4 bases; unmatched junction bases: 11. The CDR3 has 16 amino acids. CDR3 coding DNA: TGTGCCAGTAGTATTTCGAATCGCGACAGGGGATACGAGCAGTACTTC. Amino acids: CASSISNRDRGYEQYF.

This chain uses TRBV2 with TRBJ1-2; D is ambiguous. The CDR3 extends over 14 amino acids. V dropped 2 bases and J dropped 7 bases, with 14 bases sitting between them. Germline lookup yields CDR1 SNHLY and CDR2 FYNNEI. The CDR3 bases are TGTGCCAGCAGTGAAAGCAGAAGTTCCCTTGGCTACACCTTC. Translating gives CASSESRSSLGYTF.